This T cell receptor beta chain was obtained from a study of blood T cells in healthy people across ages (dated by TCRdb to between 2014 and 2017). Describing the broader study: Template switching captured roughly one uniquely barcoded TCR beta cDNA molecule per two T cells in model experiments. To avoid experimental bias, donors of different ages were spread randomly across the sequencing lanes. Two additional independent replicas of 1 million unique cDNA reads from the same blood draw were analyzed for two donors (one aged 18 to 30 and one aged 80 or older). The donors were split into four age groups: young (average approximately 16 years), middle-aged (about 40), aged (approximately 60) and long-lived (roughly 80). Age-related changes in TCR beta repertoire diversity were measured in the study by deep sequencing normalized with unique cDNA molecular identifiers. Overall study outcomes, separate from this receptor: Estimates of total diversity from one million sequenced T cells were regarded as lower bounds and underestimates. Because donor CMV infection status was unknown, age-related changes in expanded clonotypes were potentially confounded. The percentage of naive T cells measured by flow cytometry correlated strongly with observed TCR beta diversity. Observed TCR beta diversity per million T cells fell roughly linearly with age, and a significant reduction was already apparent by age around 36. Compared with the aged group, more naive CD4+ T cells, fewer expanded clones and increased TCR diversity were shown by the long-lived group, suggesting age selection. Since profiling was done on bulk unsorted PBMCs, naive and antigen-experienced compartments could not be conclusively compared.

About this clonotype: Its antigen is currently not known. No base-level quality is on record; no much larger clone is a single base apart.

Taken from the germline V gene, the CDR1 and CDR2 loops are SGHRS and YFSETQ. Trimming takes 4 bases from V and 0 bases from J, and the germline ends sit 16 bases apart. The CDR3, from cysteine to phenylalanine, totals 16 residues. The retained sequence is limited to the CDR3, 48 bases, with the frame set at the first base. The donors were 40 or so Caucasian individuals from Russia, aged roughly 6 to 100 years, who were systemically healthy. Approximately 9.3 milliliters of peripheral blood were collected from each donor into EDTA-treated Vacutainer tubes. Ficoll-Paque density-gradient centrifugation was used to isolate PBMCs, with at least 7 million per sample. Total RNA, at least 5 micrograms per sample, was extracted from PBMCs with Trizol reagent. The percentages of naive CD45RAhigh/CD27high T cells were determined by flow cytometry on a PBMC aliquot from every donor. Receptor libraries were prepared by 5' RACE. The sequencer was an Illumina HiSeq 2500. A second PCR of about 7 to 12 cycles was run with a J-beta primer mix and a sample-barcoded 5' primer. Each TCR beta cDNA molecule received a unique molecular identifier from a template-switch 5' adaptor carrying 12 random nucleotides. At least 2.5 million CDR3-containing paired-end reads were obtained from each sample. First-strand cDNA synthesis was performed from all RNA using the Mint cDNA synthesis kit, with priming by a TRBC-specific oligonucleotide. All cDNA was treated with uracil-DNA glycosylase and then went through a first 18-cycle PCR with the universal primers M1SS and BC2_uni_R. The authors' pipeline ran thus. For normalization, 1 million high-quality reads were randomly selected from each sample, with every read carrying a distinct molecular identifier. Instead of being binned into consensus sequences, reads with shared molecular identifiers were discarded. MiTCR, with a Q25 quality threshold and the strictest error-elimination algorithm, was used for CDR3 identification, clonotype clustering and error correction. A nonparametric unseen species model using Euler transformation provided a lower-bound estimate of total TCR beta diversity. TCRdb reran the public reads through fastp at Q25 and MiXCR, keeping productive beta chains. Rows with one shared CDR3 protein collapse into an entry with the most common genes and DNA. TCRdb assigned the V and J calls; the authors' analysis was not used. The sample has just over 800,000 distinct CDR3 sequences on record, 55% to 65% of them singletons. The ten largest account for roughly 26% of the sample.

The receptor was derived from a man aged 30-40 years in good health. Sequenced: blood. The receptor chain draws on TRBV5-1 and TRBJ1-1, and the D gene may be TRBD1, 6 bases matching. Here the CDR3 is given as CASSDPLTGMNTEAFF. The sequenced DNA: TGCGCCAGCAGCGACCCATTGACAGGCATGAACACTGAAGCTTTCTTT.